Shown below are 21 T cell receptor beta chains from a single sample sequenced in a study of response to subunit inactivated influenza vaccine. MiXCR, run by TCRdb on the RT-PCR reads, gives a single entry per CDR3 protein. The table records under 200,000 distinct CDR3 sequences, around 10% of them present only once. The material sequenced was CD8+ T cells sorted from PBMCs, taken less than 30 months after vaccination. The receptors stem from a man aged 45 to 75 who received an inactivated influenza vaccine.

The V and J genes are TRBV11-2 and TRBJ1-1; D gene unclear. CDR3 length equals 11 residues. V lost 7 bases and J lost 5, with 8 bases in between. CDR1 and CDR2 (germline): SGHAT, FQNNGV. The CDR3 spells CASTRVTEAFF. The CDR3 coding sequence is TGTGCCAGCACGAGGGTGACTGAAGCTTTCTTT.

Only a few counts were recorded for this clonotype. The CDR3 reads CASRLLLGRTDTQYF. CDR3 in DNA: TGTGCCAGCAGACTTCTTCTTGGGAGGACAGATACGCAGTATTTT. This rearrangement joins TRBV27 to TRBJ2-3; possibly TRBD2 for D (6 bases). The germline V gene encodes CDR1 MNHEY and CDR2 SMNVEV (reference sequence). The CDR3 has 15 amino acids. V was trimmed by 6 bases and J by 3 bases, leaving 16 bases between them.

V gene TRBV5-6 combines with J gene TRBJ2-1; 7 positions match TRBD1. CDR1 and CDR2 from the germline V gene are SGHDT and YYEEEE. V was clipped by 2 bases and J by 2 bases; unmatched bases: 7. The CDR3 extends over 16 amino acids. The CDR3 here is CASSLVGTVPYNEQFF. The DNA of the CDR3 is TGTGCCAGCAGCTTAGTCGGGACAGTGCCCTACAATGAGCAGTTCTTC.

CDR3 sequence (DNA): TGTGCCAGCAGCAAGGGAGACTACGAGCAGTACTTC. Translated: CASSKGDYEQYF. This chain links TRBV5-5 with TRBJ2-7; TRBD2 is a possible D gene (5 bases). Trimming removed 4 bases from V and 3 bases from J, with 8 bases in between. CDR1 and CDR2 from the germline V gene are SGHKS and YYEKEE (reference sequence). This CDR3 region has 12 residues.

This clonotype showed up just a few times. The chain has TRBV29-1 and TRBJ2-2; no clear D gene. The CDR3 runs to 14 residues. V lost 0 bases, J lost 5 bases, and 10 bases lay in between. Germline V gives CDR1 SQVTM, CDR2 ANQGSEA. CDR3 protein: CSVEDWDTTGELFF. As DNA, the CDR3 is TGCAGCGTTGAAGATTGGGATACAACCGGGGAGCTGTTTTTT.

This clonotype was counted many times. The gene calls are TRBV4-2 and TRBJ2-7; D may be TRBD2 (6 bases). CDR1 LGHNA and CDR2 YNFKEQ come from the germline V gene. The V end was cut by 0 bases, the J end by 2 bases, with 17 bases between. This CDR3 region has 17 residues. This chain's CDR3 is CASSQDRRAGRPYEQYF. The CDR3 nucleotides are TGTGCCAGCAGCCAAGATAGACGGGCGGGGCGACCCTACGAGCAGTACTTC.

V and J are TRBV6-5 and TRBJ2-7; 11 bases are a match to TRBD2. Germline lookup yields CDR1 MNHEY and CDR2 SVGAGI. J gave up 2 bases and V 2 bases, and 2 bases lay outside the gene matches. The CDR3 consists of 15 residues. The DNA of the CDR3 is TGTGCCAGCAGTTACGAGACTAGCGGGGCCTACGAGCAGTACTTC. Protein sequence: CASSYETSGAYEQYF.

This clonotype has a count of ten or more. The V and J genes are TRBV3-1 and TRBJ2-1, with 8 bases identical to TRBD2. The CDR3 extends over 16 amino acids. The V segment lost 1 base and the J segment 8 bases; nucleotides outside the gene matches: 10. Germline assignment: CDR1 LGHDT and CDR2 YNNKEL (reference sequence). The CDR3 spells CASSQAAREDWDEQFF. CDR3 in DNA: TGTGCCAGCAGCCAAGCCGCGCGGGAGGATTGGGATGAGCAGTTCTTC.

This clonotype came up many times. The chain carries TRBV12-3 or TRBV12-4 and TRBJ2-1; a possible D gene is TRBD2 (5 bases). The length of the CDR3 is 14 residues. Trimming cost V 6 bases and J 3 bases, with 12 bases left between them. The CDR3 loop reads CASSGKSLYNEQFF. The CDR3 region has the DNA TGTGCCAGCAGCGGGAAATCCCTCTACAATGAGCAGTTCTTC.

CDR3 bases: TGTGCCAGCAGCTCTCGGATTTCTGGAAACACCATATATTTT. This gives the protein CASSSRISGNTIYF. V gene TRBV13 combines with J gene TRBJ1-3; D remains ambiguous. Between the trimmed V and J ends, which lost 4 bases and 1 base, there was a span of 8 bases. CDR3 size: 14 residues. The V gene's germline CDR1 is PRHDT and CDR2 FYEKMQ (reference sequence).

The rearrangement uses TRBV7-2 and TRBJ2-7; maybe TRBD1 (6 bases). The germline gives CDR1 SGHTA, CDR2 FQGNSA. V was trimmed by 1 base and J by 4 bases, leaving 14 bases between them. The CDR3 is 15 residues long. The CDR3 region is CASSLVPGRGYEQYF. CDR3 coding DNA: TGTGCCAGCAGCTTAGTTCCAGGAAGGGGGTACGAGCAGTACTTC.

This clonotype has a handful of counts. The CDR3 here is CASSAQRQGKRTQYF. In DNA form, the CDR3 reads TGTGCCAGCAGTGCCCAGAGACAGGGAAAGAGGACCCAGTACTTC. V usage is TRBV25-1 and J usage is TRBJ2-5, with TRBD1 matching 7 bases. The CDR3 is 15 residues long. The germline V gene has CDR1 MGHDK and CDR2 SYGVNS. Germline trimming cut 4 bases from V and 7 bases from J; bases unmatched to any gene: 12.

This clonotype was counted a few times. The chain has TRBV15 and TRBJ2-2; TRBD2 agrees at 7 bases. V shed 0 bases and J 6 bases; nucleotides not matched to a gene: 1. Germline CDR1 LNHNV, CDR2 YYDKDF (reference sequence). This CDR3 spans 14 amino acids. For the CDR3, the DNA is TGTGCCACCAGCAGAGATGGGGGGGCCGGGGAGCTGTTTTTT. The encoded protein is CATSRDGGAGELFF.

J is TRBJ2-1 and V is TRBV10-3, with 12 bases fitting TRBD2. CDR1 is ENHRY, CDR2 SYGVKD, per germline. CDR3 length equals 16 residues. V was pared by 5 bases and J by 4 bases, with 6 bases of the junction left unmatched. The CDR3 here is CAISMTSGGRYNEQFF. The DNA for the CDR3 is TGTGCCATCAGTATGACTAGCGGGGGTCGGTACAATGAGCAGTTCTTC.

This clonotype was detected a few times. The J gene is TRBJ1-5, the V gene TRBV20-1; 7 bases align to TRBD1. The length of the CDR3 is 13 residues. Germline V gene sequence: CDR1 DFQATT, CDR2 SNEGSKA (reference sequence). J was trimmed by 5 bases and V by 2 bases; bases with no gene match: 3. In DNA, the CDR3 is TGCAGTGCTAGACTAACAGGGGATCAGCCCCAGCATTTT. This translates into CSARLTGDQPQHF.

This clonotype occurred a few times. The chain uses TRBV6-5 and TRBJ2-1; possible D gene TRBD2, 6 bases. CDR3 size: 16 residues. Trimming left V 3 bases short and J 4 bases short, with 16 bases between. CDR1 and CDR2 (germline): MNHEY, SVGAGI. CDR3 region: CASSYVAGSRYNEQFF. DNA of the CDR3: TGTGCCAGCAGTTATGTTGCGGGATCTCGGTACAATGAGCAGTTCTTC.

This clonotype has at least ten counts. The chain carries TRBV11-2 and TRBJ2-1; 9 positions match TRBD2. This CDR3 region has 17 residues. Germline values: CDR1 SGHAT, CDR2 FQNNGV. V dropped 0 bases and J dropped 6; count of bases not matched to a gene: 9. The CDR3: CASSLDWIAGEGNEQFF. The CDR3 DNA sequence: TGTGCCAGCAGCTTAGATTGGATAGCGGGAGAGGGCAATGAGCAGTTCTTC.

This clonotype was seen a handful of times. The chain employs TRBV6-1 and TRBJ1-1; tentative D call: TRBD1 (5 bases). This CDR3 spans 17 amino acids. V lost 1 base, J lost 3 bases, and 18 bases lay in between. The germline V gene has CDR1 MNHNS and CDR2 SASEGT. The CDR3 DNA sequence: TGTGCCAGCAGTGAAGATTGGCAGGGAGGGTGGTACACTGAAGCTTTCTTT. Amino acids: CASSEDWQGGWYTEAFF.

This clonotype was found a few times. The chain has TRBV5-8 and TRBJ2-7, with a weak D call TRBD2 (6 bases). This CDR3 contains 14 residues. CDR1 and CDR2 (germline): SGHTS, YDEGEE. V was trimmed by 4 bases and J by 1 base, leaving 12 bases between them. CDR3: CASSPERASYEQYF. The CDR3, as DNA: TGTGCCAGCAGCCCAGAGCGGGCTTCCTACGAGCAGTACTTC.

There are a few counts of this clonotype. This rearrangement joins TRBV7-2 to TRBJ2-1; the D gene is possibly TRBD2 (5 bases). CDR1 and CDR2 (germline): SGHTA, FQGNSA. Between the trimmed V and J ends, which lost 1 base and 6 bases, there was a span of 13 bases. The CDR3 runs 15 residues. The CDR3 nucleotides are TGTGCCAGCAGCTTAGTAGGAACCGGGATCAATGAGCAGTTCTTC. The encoded protein is CASSLVGTGINEQFF. Full variable domain (missing parts from reference TRBV7-2 and TRBJ2-1): GAGVSQSPSNKVTEKGKDVELRCDPISGHTALYWYRQSLGQGLEFLIYFQGNSAPDKSGLPSDRFSAERTGGSVSTLTIQRTQQEDSAVYLCASSLVGTGINEQFFGPGTRLTVL.

This clonotype appeared a few times. The CDR3 is CASSLRERDTEAFF. The CDR3, as DNA: TGCGCCAGCAGCCTCAGGGAGCGGGACACTGAAGCTTTCTTT. This chain uses TRBV4-3 with TRBJ1-1; D is possibly TRBD1 (5 bases). The V gene's germline CDR1 is LGHNA and CDR2 YSLEER. V lost 4 bases, J lost 3 bases, and 12 bases lay in between. The CDR3 covers 14 residues.